This T cell receptor (beta chain) was sequenced during a study of blood T cell repertoires in COVID-19. The CDR3 extends over 14 amino acids. Germline-derived CDR1 and CDR2 are MNHEY and SMNVEV (reference sequence). Trimming took 4 bases from V and 5 from J, leaving 15 bases between them. This table comes from immunoSEQ multiplex PCR, and its TCRdb copy is limited to in-frame clones, with some not included. The sample has about 320,000 clones, 85% seen once. The sample was PBMCs or T cells enriched from blood (not recorded which). The origin of this receptor is a woman younger than 45 who had been exposed to COVID-19. The V call is TRBV27, the J call TRBJ2-7, with D uncertain. CDR3 loop: CASSSSPSADEQYF. The CDR3 bases are TGTGCCAGCAGTTCCTCCCCGTCGGCGGACGAGCAGTACTTC.